These 18 T cell receptor beta chains came from one sample sequenced in a study of T cell responses to AZD1222 COVID-19 vaccine. Data came from immunoSEQ multiplex PCR; TCRdb stores just in-frame clones and leaves some out. This sample carries under 150,000 clones, just over 90% of them seen once, and the ten largest clones take around 5.4%. Sequences were derived from peripheral blood, sampled on day 0 of AZD1222 vaccination. The receptors were gathered from an adult in good health.

The chain uses TRBV13 and TRBJ2-7; D is perhaps TRBD1 (6 bases). Germline CDR1 reads PRHDT; CDR2 reads FYEKMQ (reference sequence). The CDR3 is made up of 16 amino acids. Trimming shortened V by 5 bases and J by 2 bases, and 19 bases separated the two germline ends. As DNA, the CDR3 is TGTGCCAGCAGCCTCTCCCGTGGGGGCTACACCTACGAGCAGTACTTC. Residues: CASSLSRGGYTYEQYF. The full variable domain, its missing parts supplied by reference TRBV13 and TRBJ2-7, is AAGVIQSPRHLIKEKRETATLKCYPIPRHDTVYWYQQGPGQDPQFLISFYEKMQSDKGSIPDRFSAQQFSDYHSELNMSSLELGDSALYFCASSLSRGGYTYEQYFGPGTRLTVT.

CDR3 sequence reads: CASSSRRENPYF. The CDR3 DNA follows: TGTGCCAGCAGCTCCCGCCGCGAGAATCCGTACTTC. The chain combines TRBV7-2 with TRBJ2-7, with D uncertain. Per germline, CDR1 SGHTA and CDR2 FQGNSA. V lost 4 bases and J lost 12, with 16 bases in between. This CDR3 is built from 12 residues.

The J gene is TRBJ1-2, the V gene TRBV7-2; D perhaps matches TRBD1 (6 bases). V lost 5 bases and J lost 4, with 11 bases in between. Germline V gene data show CDR1 as SGHTA and CDR2 as FQGNSA. The CDR3 spans 13 residues. The CDR3 reads CASSLRTVYGYTF. CDR3 DNA sequence: TGTGCCAGCAGCCTGCGGACAGTCTATGGCTACACCTTC.

The rearrangement uses TRBV7-2 and TRBJ2-2, with D perhaps TRBD2 (6 bases). The germline CDR1 and CDR2 sequences are SGHTA and FQGNSA. The CDR3 is made up of 17 amino acids. V lost 8 bases and J lost 4, with 23 bases in between. The CDR3 spells CASWKRARGLGTGELFF. The CDR3 bases are TGTGCCAGCTGGAAGCGGGCGCGGGGATTGGGCACCGGGGAGCTGTTTTTT.

The chain employs TRBV9 and TRBJ1-2; 12 nucleotides agree with TRBD1. Germline V gene sequence: CDR1 SGDLS, CDR2 YYNGEE. The CDR3 has 13 residues. The junction had 8 bases not matched to a gene; V was cut back by 4 bases and J by 13 bases. CDR3 loop: CASSFTGTGGLTF. CDR3 in DNA: TGTGCCAGCAGCTTCACCGGGACAGGGGGCCTCACCTTC.

The V and J genes are TRBV19 and TRBJ1-2; no reliable D call. V gave up 7 bases and J gave up 1 base, with 10 bases separating them. The germline V gene encodes CDR1 LNHDA and CDR2 SQIVND (reference sequence). The CDR3 spans 13 residues. CDR3 sequence (DNA): TGTGCCAGTACAGGACGGATTAACTATGGCTACACCTTC. Translating gives CASTGRINYGYTF.

The chain employs TRBV20-1 and TRBJ2-5; D unclear. The ends were cut back, 6 bases at V and 6 bases at J, with 8 bases in the middle. Germline lookup yields CDR1 DFQATT and CDR2 SNEGSKA (reference sequence). There are 10 residues in the CDR3. DNA for the CDR3: TGCAGTGCCAGTACTCAGACCCAGTACTTC. This translates into CSASTQTQYF.

The rearrangement links TRBV12-3 or TRBV12-4 to TRBJ2-1; D may correspond to TRBD1 or TRBD2 (6 bases each). The V end was cut by 7 bases, the J end by 8 bases, with 15 bases between. This CDR3 is 13 amino acids long. CDR3 loop: CASIPVGGDEQFF. As DNA, the CDR3 is TGTGCCAGCATCCCGGTGGGGGGCGATGAGCAGTTCTTC.

The rearrangement links TRBV11-3 to TRBJ1-1; TRBD1 is a possible D gene (5 bases). The ends were cut back, 10 bases at V and 8 bases at J, with 11 bases in the middle. The CDR3 sequence is 10 residues long. Germline V gene data show CDR1 as SGHNT and CDR2 as YENEEA. The CDR3 protein is CATTGIEAFF. As DNA, the CDR3 is TGTGCCACCACAGGTATAGAAGCTTTCTTT.

This clone showed up just once. The chain carries TRBV4-2 and TRBJ1-6; tentatively, D is TRBD1 (5 bases). The CDR3 has 15 residues. The V end lost 4 bases, the J end lost 8 bases, and 15 bases lay between the germline ends. CDR1 LGHNA and CDR2 YNFKEQ come from the germline V gene. This CDR3 reads CASSLRRQQHSPLHF. The DNA for the CDR3 is TGTGCCAGCAGCCTGCGTCGACAGCAGCATTCACCCCTCCACTTT.

V usage is TRBV14 and J usage is TRBJ1-2; D may be TRBD1 (6 bases). V lost 4 bases, J lost 5 bases, and 11 bases lay in between. This CDR3 has 13 amino acids. CDR1 and CDR2 from the germline V gene are SGHDN and FVKESK. DNA of the CDR3: TGTGCCAGCAGCCGGACAGTAGGGTATGGCTACACCTTC. It codes for CASSRTVGYGYTF.

The rearrangement links TRBV7-9 to TRBJ2-6, with D hard to call. The germline V gene has CDR1 SEHNR and CDR2 FQNEAQ (reference sequence). The germline V and J ends were trimmed by 0 bases and 4 bases, with 16 bases remaining between them. The length of the CDR3 is 18 residues. CDR3 in amino acids: CASSLASPTFSGANVLTF. CDR3 DNA sequence: TGTGCCAGCAGCTTAGCTAGCCCCACTTTCTCGGGGGCCAACGTCCTGACTTTC.

The gene calls are TRBV30 and TRBJ2-1; D perhaps matches TRBD2 (6 bases). Germline assignment: CDR1 GTSNPN and CDR2 SVGIG (reference sequence). This CDR3 spans 16 amino acids. V was pared by 0 bases and J by 6 bases, with 18 bases between. CDR3: CAWSVPRAGPRNEQFF. The CDR3 nucleotides are TGTGCCTGGAGTGTCCCCAGGGCGGGACCACGCAATGAGCAGTTCTTC.

The rearrangement uses TRBV20-1 and TRBJ1-6, with TRBD1 identical over 8 bases. In germline, CDR1 is DFQATT, CDR2 SNEGSKA (reference sequence). This CDR3 has 14 amino acids. Trimming cost V 3 bases and J 7 bases; bases outside gene matches: 5. The DNA of the CDR3 is TGCAGTGCTAGTCAGGGGGCAGGAAATTCACCCCTCCACTTT. This codes for CSASQGAGNSPLHF.

This chain joins TRBV7-6 and TRBJ2-3, with TRBD2 matching 7 bases. With V trimmed by 2 bases and J by 4 bases, 15 bases remained unmatched. The CDR3 totals 18 residues. CDR1 is SGHVS and CDR2 is FNYEAQ in the germline V gene. CDR3 sequence reads: CASSLSAPGLGVADTQYF. CDR3 DNA sequence: TGTGCCAGCAGCTTATCCGCCCCAGGACTAGGGGTGGCAGATACGCAGTATTTT.

CDR3 nucleotides: TGTGCCAGCAAGCCTAGCGGACCTCAAGAGACCCAGTACTTC. As protein: CASKPSGPQETQYF. The V call is TRBV2, the J call TRBJ2-5, with 7 positions matching TRBD2. From germline, CDR1 is SNHLY and CDR2 FYNNEI. The junction had 7 bases not matched to a gene; V was cut back by 7 bases and J by 2 bases. The CDR3 runs to 14 residues.

The chain links TRBV18 to TRBJ2-1; possible D gene TRBD2, 6 bases. Germline CDR1 is KGHSH and CDR2 is LQKENI. This CDR3 spans 14 amino acids. V was trimmed by 2 bases and J by 10 bases, leaving 15 bases between them. CDR3 nucleotides: TGTGCCAGCTCACCAGCCAGCGGAGGGTGGGAGCAGTTCTTC. Translation gives CASSPASGGWEQFF. The variable domain in full, completed from reference TRBV18 and TRBJ2-1, reads NAGVMQNPRHLVRRRGQEARLRCSPMKGHSHVYWYRQLPEEGLKFMVYLQKENIIDESGMPKERFSAEFPKEGPSILRIQQVVRGDSAAYFCASSPASGGWEQFFGPGTRLTVL.

The CDR3 region is CASGLVQGAQPMGGPNTEAFF. CDR3 DNA: TGTGCTAGTGGTTTGGTACAGGGGGCGCAGCCTATGGGGGGCCCAAACACTGAAGCTTTCTTT. The chain combines TRBV12-5 with TRBJ1-1; 9 bases align to TRBD1. The CDR3 has 21 amino acids. Losses at the gene ends were 0 bases for V and 2 bases for J; bases not matched to a gene: 19. The V gene's germline CDR1 is LGHNT and CDR2 FRNRAP.